The 4 T cell receptor beta chains below were found in one sample sequenced in a study of T cell responses to AZD1222 COVID-19 vaccine. TCRdb keeps only in-frame clones here, not all; method: immunoSEQ multiplex PCR. The table lists fewer than 150,000 clones, around 88% of them singletons, with roughly 7.1% in the top ten. The sample in question was peripheral blood, obtained 28 days after the second AZD1222 dose. All receptors come from an adult who received the AZD1222 COVID-19 vaccine.

This chain connects TRBV6-5 to TRBJ2-7; the D call may be TRBD1 or TRBD2 (5 bases each). Trimming took off 6 bases at V and 3 bases at J, with 12 bases between the two ends. This CDR3 has 13 amino acids. Germline V lookup: CDR1 MNHEY, CDR2 SVGAGI. CDR3 coding DNA: TGTGCCAGCAGCCCCGGGACCCTCTACGAGCAGTACTTC. Translation: CASSPGTLYEQYF.

V gene TRBV6-5 combines with J gene TRBJ2-7; D is possibly TRBD1 (5 bases). The CDR3 has 13 residues. The germline V and J ends were trimmed by 10 bases and 4 bases, with 17 bases remaining between them. CDR1 is MNHEY, CDR2 SVGAGI, per germline. This CDR3 reads CATCMQGRYEQYF. In nucleotides, the CDR3 is TGTGCCACCTGCATGCAGGGTAGATACGAGCAGTACTTC.

This chain connects TRBV11-3 to TRBJ2-3; 7 bases map to TRBD2. The CDR3 loop spans 15 amino acids. CDR1 and CDR2 from the germline V gene are SGHNT and YENEEA. Trimming took 5 bases from V and 6 from J; bases not matched to a gene: 11. For the CDR3, the DNA is TGTGCCAGCAGCCAGGCCCCGGGAGGTCGGGATACGCAGTATTTT. It specifies CASSQAPGGRDTQYF.

The V gene is TRBV7-9, the J gene TRBJ1-6; a weak D match, TRBD1 (6 bases). The CDR3 has 15 amino acids. The ends were cut back, 0 bases at V and 6 bases at J, with 9 bases in the middle. From germline, CDR1 is SEHNR and CDR2 FQNEAQ (reference sequence). This CDR3 is CASSLAGTPNSPLHF. CDR3 DNA: TGTGCCAGCAGCTTAGCGGGGACACCTAATTCACCCCTCCACTTT.